The T cell receptor (beta chain) under discussion was sequenced for a study of beta chain features in type 1 diabetes. General study findings and limits: Fewer junction insertions and more nucleotide deletions appeared in type 1 diabetes patients. In patients and controls equally, PCR might favor templates that are shorter.

Details on this clone: Its antigen is unknown.

The authors reverse transcribed all of the isolated RNA, so sequencing captured expressed TCRB transcripts. The assay was immunoSEQ multiplex PCR, and TCRdb's table has in-frame clones only and misses some. Of under 500,000 clones listed, around 28% are singletons. Researchers reported sorting CD4+ naive, central memory, regulatory and stem cell-like memory cells via CD45RO/CCR7/CD25/CD127/CD95/CD27. Sorted populations all had greater than 98% purity. The sequence derives from a man in his late teens or twenties in good health. What was sequenced was naive CD4+ T cells from blood.

The CDR3 spells CASSLEGGSSYEQYF. CDR3 in DNA: TGTGCCAGCAGCTTAGAGGGCGGGAGCTCCTACGAGCAGTACTTC. This chain links TRBV7-3 with TRBJ2-7; TRBD2 agrees at 7 bases. CDR1 and CDR2 (germline): SGHTA, FQGTGA. The CDR3 is 15 residues long. The V segment lost 2 bases and the J segment 0 bases; nucleotides outside the gene matches: 4.